These T cell receptor beta chains were read from a single sample in a study of blood T cell repertoires in COVID-19. Generated by immunoSEQ multiplex PCR, the TCRdb table keeps only in-frame clones and is missing some. The sample consists of roughly 100,000 clones, 85% of them appearing once. Sequencing input: peripheral blood. These TCRs come from a woman between 65 and 79 years old with active or convalescent COVID-19. The CDR3 runs from the conserved cysteine through the conserved F or W. Fields, in order: CDR3 length, J gene, V gene, clone size, D gene, CDR3 protein, CDR3 DNA. The D gene is left open where the match is weak. Size values are once, few and many counts, or a class for expanded clones, and some rows have none.

>15|TRBJ2-7|TRBV7-9|NA|TRBD1
CASSLLTGGENEQYF
TGTGCCAGCAGCCTACTGACAGGGGGCGAGAACGAGCAGTACTTC
>16|TRBJ1-3|TRBV9|once|NA
CASSLTMGGSGNTIYF
TGTGCCAGCAGCTTAACTATGGGGGGCTCTGGAAACACCATATATTTT
>17|TRBJ1-3|TRBV28|few|TRBD1
CASSLRDRLNSGNTIYF
TGTGCCAGCAGTTTAAGGGACAGGTTGAACTCTGGAAACACCATATATTTT
>14|TRBJ1-2|TRBV9|NA|NA
CASSVAPLDYMLTF
TGTGCCAGCAGCGTAGCCCCACTTGACTACATGCTAACCTTC
>14|TRBJ1-1|TRBV7-2|few|NA
CASTFGYANTEAFF
TGTGCCAGCACCTTCGGGTACGCGAACACTGAAGCTTTCTTT
>16|TRBJ1-1|TRBV9|once|NA
CASSPHVGQKNTEAFF
TGTGCCAGCAGCCCCCACGTGGGGCAGAAGAACACTGAAGCTTTCTTT
>14|TRBJ1-1|TRBV11-3|NA|TRBD1
CASSLTGQGTEAFF
TGTGCCAGCAGCTTGACAGGGCAAGGCACTGAAGCTTTCTTT
>14|TRBJ2-1|TRBV9|NA|NA
CASSEGGSNHEQFF
TGTGCCAGCAGCGAGGGGGGGAGCAACCATGAGCAGTTCTTC
>15|TRBJ2-3|TRBV29-1|NA|TRBD2
CSARGTSGSPDTQYF
TGCAGCGCCCGAGGGACTAGCGGGAGCCCCGATACGCAGTATTTT
>16|TRBJ2-2|TRBV5-4|few|TRBD2
CASSTRGGRGTGELFF
TGTGCCAGCAGCACGCGCGGGGGACGTGGCACCGGGGAGCTGTTTTTT
>12|TRBJ1-2|TRBV19|NA|NA
CASNPGSYGYTF
TGTGCCAGTAATCCGGGAAGCTATGGCTACACCTTC
>14|TRBJ2-7|TRBV6-5|NA|TRBD2
CASRPAGALYEQYF
TGTGCCAGCAGACCAGCGGGGGCCCTATACGAGCAGTACTTC
>12|TRBJ2-1|TRBV19|NA|NA
CASSISLNEQFF
TGTGCCAGTAGTATCTCCCTCAATGAGCAGTTCTTC
>14|TRBJ1-4|TRBV10-3|once|NA
CAISESTENEKLFF
TGTGCCATCAGTGAGTCGACAGAAAATGAAAAACTGTTTTTT
>16|TRBJ1-1|TRBV19|NA|NA
CASSIDIGQKNTEAFF
TGTGCCAGTAGTATAGATATTGGACAGAAAAACACTGAAGCTTTCTTT
>12|TRBJ2-7|TRBV9|once|NA
CASGRSSYEQYF
TGTGCCAGCGGCCGGAGCTCCTACGAGCAGTACTTC
>13|TRBJ1-6|TRBV2|NA|NA
CASRGPGNSPLHF
TGTGCCAGCAGGGGGCCAGGTAATTCACCCCTCCACTTT
>17|TRBJ2-3|TRBV28|NA|NA
CASSFRGWDPSTDTQYF
TGTGCCAGCAGTTTTAGGGGGTGGGATCCGAGCACAGATACGCAGTATTTT
>16|TRBJ2-1|TRBV21-1|NA|NA
CASSKLAGSAYNEQFF
TGTGCCAGCAGCAAATTGGCCGGGAGCGCCTACAATGAGCAGTTCTTC
>13|TRBJ2-7|TRBV30|NA|NA
CAWSSPGFYEQYF
TGTGCCTGGTCTTCTCCGGGGTTTTACGAGCAGTACTTC
>14|TRBJ1-2|TRBV6-6|NA|TRBD1
CASSPGRTGDGYTF
TGTGCCAGCAGCCCGGGGCGGACAGGGGACGGCTACACCTTC
>15|TRBJ2-2|TRBV6-8|NA|TRBD2
CASSPSGRDTGELFF
TGTGCCAGCAGTCCAAGCGGGAGGGACACCGGGGAGCTGTTTTTT
>15|TRBJ1-5|TRBV20-1|NA|NA
CSASGITEANQPQHF
TGCAGTGCTAGTGGAATAACAGAAGCCAATCAGCCCCAGCATTTT
>14|TRBJ1-1|TRBV18|NA|NA
CASSPQPGDTEAFF
TGTGCCAGCTCACCACAGCCGGGAGACACTGAAGCTTTCTTT
>13|TRBJ2-5|TRBV5-1|NA|TRBD2
CASSSGGVETQYF
TGCGCCAGCAGCTCCGGGGGGGTGGAGACCCAGTACTTC
>12|TRBJ1-5|TRBV30|once|NA
CAWSEDRQPQHF
TGTGCCTGGAGCGAGGATCGACAGCCCCAGCATTTT
>16|TRBJ2-2|TRBV19|once|TRBD1
CASSTGQGASTGELFF
TGTGCCAGTAGTACTGGACAGGGGGCTAGCACCGGGGAGCTGTTTTTT
>15|TRBJ2-7|TRBV11-2|NA|TRBD2
CASSFLGQGGYEQYF
TGTGCCAGCAGCTTCTTGGGGCAGGGAGGGTACGAGCAGTACTTC
>14|TRBJ2-7|TRBV6-5|NA|NA
CASRAQGQFDEQYF
TGTGCCAGCAGGGCGCAGGGGCAGTTCGACGAGCAGTACTTC
>14|TRBJ2-7|TRBV28|NA|TRBD2
CARIRLAASYEQYF
TGTGCCAGAATCAGACTAGCGGCCTCCTACGAGCAGTACTTC
>15|TRBJ2-1|TRBV4-3|NA|TRBD2
CASSQDASGVIEQFF
TGCGCCAGCAGCCAAGATGCTAGCGGTGTCATTGAGCAGTTCTTC
>15|TRBJ2-7|TRBV27|once|TRBD1
CASSPPRTGGYEQYF
TGTGCCAGCAGTCCTCCCCGGACAGGGGGCTACGAGCAGTACTTC
>15|TRBJ2-7|TRBV5-4|NA|TRBD2
CASSPSGRDSYEQYF
TGTGCCAGCAGCCCGAGCGGGAGAGACTCCTACGAGCAGTACTTC
>14|TRBJ2-3|TRBV5-1|NA|NA
CASSPGLLTDTQYF
TGCGCCAGCAGCCCCGGACTGCTTACAGATACGCAGTATTTT
>15|TRBJ2-1|TRBV5-5|NA|TRBD1
CASSSSGQPYDEQFF
TGTGCCAGCAGCTCCTCGGGACAGCCTTACGATGAGCAGTTCTTC
>14|TRBJ2-3|TRBV28|NA|NA
CASSGQISTDTQYF
TGTGCCAGCAGTGGACAGATTAGCACAGATACGCAGTATTTT
>13|TRBJ1-1|TRBV5-4|NA|NA
CASSLDTHTEAFF
TGTGCCAGCAGCTTGGACACGCACACTGAAGCTTTCTTT
>12|TRBJ1-2|TRBV6-2/TRBV6-3|few|NA
CASSQGQYGYTF
TGTGCCAGCAGTCAGGGTCAATATGGCTACACCTTC
>13|TRBJ2-7|TRBV7-7|NA|NA
CASSLEGGYEQYF
TGTGCTAGCAGCTTAGAGGGGGGGTACGAGCAGTACTTC
>15|TRBJ1-1|TRBV5-1|once|NA
CASSPSQGMNTEAFF
TGCGCCAGCAGCCCGTCCCAGGGCATGAACACTGAAGCTTTCTTT
>15|TRBJ2-3|TRBV30|NA|NA
CAWSYAGTVTDTQYF
TGTGCCTGGAGTTACGCGGGAACAGTTACAGATACGCAGTATTTT
>15|TRBJ2-5|TRBV6-5|NA|TRBD2
CASSRGGEGKETQYF
TGTGCCAGCAGCCGCGGCGGGGAGGGCAAAGAGACCCAGTACTTC
>14|TRBJ2-7|TRBV9|NA|TRBD1
CASSVGQGAYEQYF
TGTGCCAGCAGCGTAGGGCAGGGGGCCTACGAGCAGTACTTC
>17|TRBJ2-1|TRBV24-1|NA|TRBD2
CATSDPGTSGGYNEQFF
TGTGCCACCAGTGACCCAGGGACTAGCGGGGGCTACAATGAGCAGTTCTTC
>17|TRBJ2-1|TRBV5-1|once|TRBD2
CASSSRSGTSGGNEQFF
TGCGCCAGCAGCTCGCGTTCCGGGACTAGCGGGGGGAATGAGCAGTTCTTC
>14|TRBJ1-6|TRBV15|NA|NA
CATSSLVSSSPLHF
TGTGCCACCAGCAGCCTAGTTAGCAGTTCACCCCTCCACTTT
>14|TRBJ1-1|TRBV9|NA|NA
CASSVVSGDTEAFF
TGTGCCAGCAGCGTAGTTTCAGGGGACACTGAAGCTTTCTTT
>17|TRBJ1-1|TRBV28|NA|TRBD1
CASSNDPGGPTGTEAFF
TGTGCCAGCAGTAACGACCCAGGGGGTCCGACGGGTACTGAAGCTTTCTTT
>15|TRBJ2-7|TRBV6-5|NA|TRBD1
CASSYSGTAFEEQYF
TGTGCCAGCAGTTACTCCGGGACAGCCTTCGAGGAGCAGTACTTC
>17|TRBJ2-3|TRBV4-3|NA|TRBD2
CASSQDKTSGTTDTQYF
TGCGCCAGCAGCCAAGACAAGACTAGCGGGACCACAGATACGCAGTATTTT
>14|TRBJ1-2|TRBV28|NA|NA
CASSLSGTNYGYTF
TGTGCCAGCAGTTTATCGGGTACTAACTATGGCTACACCTTC
>15|TRBJ1-5|TRBV5-1|few|NA
CASSLEGDSNQPQHF
TGCGCCAGCAGCTTGGAGGGGGATAGCAATCAGCCCCAGCATTTT
>13|TRBJ2-7|TRBV18|NA|NA
CASSPTGEYEQYF
TGTGCCAGCTCACCCACCGGGGAGTACGAGCAGTACTTC
>17|TRBJ2-1|TRBV4-2|NA|TRBD1
CASSQARGDRGRNEQFF
TGTGCCAGCAGCCAAGCACGGGGGGACAGGGGACGGAATGAGCAGTTCTTC
>15|TRBJ2-1|TRBV7-2|NA|NA
CASSRRGGEYNEQFF
TGTGCCAGCAGCCGCAGGGGAGGGGAGTACAATGAGCAGTTCTTC
>16|TRBJ1-3|TRBV19|NA|TRBD1
CASSVGGGTGTNTIYF
TGTGCCAGTAGTGTCGGAGGGGGGACAGGGACGAACACCATATATTTT
>17|TRBJ2-5|TRBV19|NA|TRBD1
CASSPNGRQGAQETQYF
TGTGCCAGTAGCCCTAACGGGCGACAGGGGGCGCAGGAGACCCAGTACTTC
>13|TRBJ2-5|TRBV11-2|NA|NA
CASSPGVQETQYF
TGTGCCAGCAGCCCGGGGGTACAAGAGACCCAGTACTTC
>16|TRBJ2-7|TRBV25-1|NA|TRBD1
CASSDPGTGGSHEQYF
TGTGCCAGCAGTGATCCCGGGACAGGGGGATCCCACGAGCAGTACTTC